The T cell receptor (beta chain) under discussion was sequenced for a study of blood T cell repertoires in COVID-19. Study information: Donors in the United States, Italy and Spain gave samples during acute or convalescent COVID-19. Nucleic acid was either cDNA or gDNA, and it came from T cells, B-cell-depleted T cells, or PBMCs.

How the authors handled the data: Estimation of nucleated cell counts relied on the amplification of reference gene primers. TCRdb's copy holds only in-frame clones and misses some; the assay was immunoSEQ multiplex PCR. Clone size and V and J calls were adopted from that table, with D and trimming inferred from the DNA. The data contain approximately 220,000 clones, around four fifths of them singletons. The source of this sequence is a woman aged 45 to 65 with acute or convalescent COVID-19. The material sequenced was peripheral blood.

CDR3 DNA sequence: TGCAGCGTGGACAGGGAGACCGGGGAGCTGTTTTTT. Amino acid sequence: CSVDRETGELFF. V gene TRBV29-1 combines with J gene TRBJ2-2; 8 nucleotides align to TRBD1. V shed 6 bases and J 5 bases; nucleotides not matched to a gene: 2. Germline V lookup: CDR1 SQVTM, CDR2 ANQGSEA. CDR3 length: 12 residues.